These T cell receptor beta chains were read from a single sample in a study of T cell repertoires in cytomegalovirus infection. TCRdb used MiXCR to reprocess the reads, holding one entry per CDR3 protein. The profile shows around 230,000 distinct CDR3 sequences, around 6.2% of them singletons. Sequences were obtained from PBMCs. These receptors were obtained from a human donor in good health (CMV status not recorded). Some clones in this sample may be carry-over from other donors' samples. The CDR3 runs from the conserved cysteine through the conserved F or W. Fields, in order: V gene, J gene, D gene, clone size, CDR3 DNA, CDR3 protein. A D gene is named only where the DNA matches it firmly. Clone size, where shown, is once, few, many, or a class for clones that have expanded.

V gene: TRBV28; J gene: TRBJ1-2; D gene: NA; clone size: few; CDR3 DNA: TGTGCCAGCAGCCGAGGAGGATATGGCTACACCTTC; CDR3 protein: CASSRGGYGYTF
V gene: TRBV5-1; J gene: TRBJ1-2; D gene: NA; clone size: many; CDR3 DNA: TGCGCCAGCAGCTTGGAAGCGGGGGTTGGCTACACCTTC; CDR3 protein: CASSLEAGVGYTF
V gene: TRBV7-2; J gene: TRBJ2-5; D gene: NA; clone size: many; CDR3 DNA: TGTGCCAGCAGCTTTGACAGAGAGACCCAGTACTTC; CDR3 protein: CASSFDRETQYF
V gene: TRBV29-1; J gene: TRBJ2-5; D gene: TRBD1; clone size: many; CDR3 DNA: TGCAGCGTTGGGCAGACAGGGTTCATGGCCCAAGAGACCCAGTACTTC; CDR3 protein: CSVGQTGFMAQETQYF
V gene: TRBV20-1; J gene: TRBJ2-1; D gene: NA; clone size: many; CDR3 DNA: TGCAGTGCTAGAGTGGATAGCGAGAGGTCCTACAATGAGCAGTTCTTC; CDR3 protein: CSARVDSERSYNEQFF
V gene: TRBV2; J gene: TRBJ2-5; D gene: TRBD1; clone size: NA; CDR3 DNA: TGTGCCAGCAGGGCGGACAGGGGCGGAGAGACCCAGTACTTC; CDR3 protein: CASRADRGGETQYF
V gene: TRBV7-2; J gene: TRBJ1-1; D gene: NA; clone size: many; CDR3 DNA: TGTGCCAGCAGCCCGTCCCCCAGGAACACTGAAGCTTTCTTT; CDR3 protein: CASSPSPRNTEAFF
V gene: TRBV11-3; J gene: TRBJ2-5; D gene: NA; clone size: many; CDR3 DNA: TGTGCCAGCAGCTTCGCCCCACAAGAGACCCAGTACTTC; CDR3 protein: CASSFAPQETQYF
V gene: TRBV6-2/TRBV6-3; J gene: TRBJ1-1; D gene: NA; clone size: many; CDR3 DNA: TGTGCCAGCAGGGACCCCAGGGGTTTGAACACTGAAGCTTTCTTT; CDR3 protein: CASRDPRGLNTEAFF
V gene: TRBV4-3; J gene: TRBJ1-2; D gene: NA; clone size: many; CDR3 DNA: TGCGCCAGCAGCCAAGAAAACGGAGAGAACTATGGCTACACCTTC; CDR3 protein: CASSQENGENYGYTF
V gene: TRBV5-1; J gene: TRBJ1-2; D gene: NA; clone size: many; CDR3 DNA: TGCGCCAGCAGCTTGTTGGGGGCAATATCCTATGGCTACACCTTC; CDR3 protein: CASSLLGAISYGYTF
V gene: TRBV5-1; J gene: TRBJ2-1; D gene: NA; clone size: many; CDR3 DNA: TGCGCCAGCAGCTTAGGCCAGTCGAGCTCCTACAATGAGCAGTTCTTC; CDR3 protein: CASSLGQSSSYNEQFF
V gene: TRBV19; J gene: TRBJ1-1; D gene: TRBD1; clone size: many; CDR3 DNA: TGTGCCAGTAGTTCCAGCGGGACAGGGGTAATGGGCACTGAAGCTTTCTTT; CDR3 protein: CASSSSGTGVMGTEAFF
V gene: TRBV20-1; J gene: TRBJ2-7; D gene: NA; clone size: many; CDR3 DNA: TGCAGTGCTTGCATAACAGGCACCTCCTACGAGCAGTACTTC; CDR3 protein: CSACITGTSYEQYF
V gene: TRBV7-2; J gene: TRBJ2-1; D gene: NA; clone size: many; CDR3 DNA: TGTGCCAGCAGCTTTTTAGGGGACAATGAGCAGTTCTTC; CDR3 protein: CASSFLGDNEQFF
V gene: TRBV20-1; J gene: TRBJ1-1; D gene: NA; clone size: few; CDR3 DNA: TGCAGTGCTAGAGCTATTTCTGAAGCTTTCTTT; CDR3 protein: CSARAISEAFF
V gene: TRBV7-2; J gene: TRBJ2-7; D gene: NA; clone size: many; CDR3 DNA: TGTGCCAGCAGCTCGCTCGGGGCCTCCTACGAGCAGTACTTC; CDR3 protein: CASSSLGASYEQYF
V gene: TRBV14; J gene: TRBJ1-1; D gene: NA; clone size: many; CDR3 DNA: TGTGCCAGCAGCATCGGGACAACAATAGGGACTGAAGCTTTCTTT; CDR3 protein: CASSIGTTIGTEAFF
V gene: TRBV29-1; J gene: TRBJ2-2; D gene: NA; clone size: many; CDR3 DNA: TGCAGCGTATTCACGGGGGGCAGGGCTACCGGGGAGCTGTTTTTT; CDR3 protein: CSVFTGGRATGELFF
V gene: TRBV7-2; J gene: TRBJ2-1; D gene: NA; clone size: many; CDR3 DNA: TGTGCCAGCAGCTCCTTGGACGGGAGCTCCTACAATGAGCAGTTCTTC; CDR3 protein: CASSSLDGSSYNEQFF
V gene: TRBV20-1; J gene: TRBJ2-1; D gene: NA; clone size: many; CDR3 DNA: TGCAGTGCTAGAGATGGCCTCAAGGAGTTCTTC; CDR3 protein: CSARDGLKEFF
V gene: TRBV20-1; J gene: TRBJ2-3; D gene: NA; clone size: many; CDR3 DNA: TGCAGTGCTAGCCCTGGGACTTCTAGCACAGATACGCAGTATTTT; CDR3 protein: CSASPGTSSTDTQYF
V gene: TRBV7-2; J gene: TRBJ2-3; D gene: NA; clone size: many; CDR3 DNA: TGTGCCAGCAGCCGTAGCGGCCCCGGGGGAGATACGCAGTATTTT; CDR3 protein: CASSRSGPGGDTQYF
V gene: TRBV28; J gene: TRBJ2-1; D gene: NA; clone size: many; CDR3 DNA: TGTGCCAGCACCCCTGGCGGAGGGCACAATGAGCAGTTCTTC; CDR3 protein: CASTPGGGHNEQFF
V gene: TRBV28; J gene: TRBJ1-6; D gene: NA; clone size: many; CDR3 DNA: TGTGCCAGCAGTTCCGGGGGGACGCGGACGGATTCACCCCTCCACTTT; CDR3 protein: CASSSGGTRTDSPLHF
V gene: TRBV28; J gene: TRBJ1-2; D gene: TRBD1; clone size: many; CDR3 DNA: TGTGCCAGCAGTTTGACAGGGCCAGGGAACTATGGCTACACCTTC; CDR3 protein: CASSLTGPGNYGYTF
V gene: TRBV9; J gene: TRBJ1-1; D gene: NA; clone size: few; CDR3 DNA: TGTGCCAGCAGCGTAGGGGGGACATCGGACACTGAAGCTTTCTTT; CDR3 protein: CASSVGGTSDTEAFF
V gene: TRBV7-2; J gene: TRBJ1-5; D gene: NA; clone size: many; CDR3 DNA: TGTGCCAGCAGTTCCGGGACATCATCAGGAGCCCAGCATTTT; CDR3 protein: CASSSGTSSGAQHF
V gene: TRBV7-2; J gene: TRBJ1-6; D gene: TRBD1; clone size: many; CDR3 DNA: TGTGCCAGCAGCTTACTCGGACAGGGCGTTAATAATTCACCCCTCCACTTT; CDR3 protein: CASSLLGQGVNNSPLHF
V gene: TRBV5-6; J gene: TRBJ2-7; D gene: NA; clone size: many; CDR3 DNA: TGTGCCAGCAGCTCCATGACTAGTTACGAGCAGTACTTC; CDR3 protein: CASSSMTSYEQYF
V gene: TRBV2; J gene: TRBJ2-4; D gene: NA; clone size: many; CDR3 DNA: TGTGCCAGCAGTCGAGCCTCACAGGGGGCAGGACTAGCGGTAGCCAAAAACATTCAGTACTTC; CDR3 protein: CASSRASQGAGLAVAKNIQYF
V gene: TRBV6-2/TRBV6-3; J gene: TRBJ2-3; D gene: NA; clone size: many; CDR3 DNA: TGTGCCAGCGGACGCGGGCGGTTCACAGATACGCAGTATTTT; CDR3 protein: CASGRGRFTDTQYF
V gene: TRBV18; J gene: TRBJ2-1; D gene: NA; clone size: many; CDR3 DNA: TGTGCCAGCTCACCACTGTCAAAGGGACTTGAGCAGTTCTTC; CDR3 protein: CASSPLSKGLEQFF
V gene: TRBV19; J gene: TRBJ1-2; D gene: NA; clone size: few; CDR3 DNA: TGTGCCAGTAGTAAGGCCAGGTTTAACTATGGCTACACCTTC; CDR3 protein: CASSKARFNYGYTF
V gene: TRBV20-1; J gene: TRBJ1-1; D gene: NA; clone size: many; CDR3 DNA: TGCAGTGCTAGAGAACCGAACACTGAAGCTTTCTTT; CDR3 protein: CSAREPNTEAFF
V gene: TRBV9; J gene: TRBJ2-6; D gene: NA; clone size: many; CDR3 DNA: TGTGCCAGCAGCGGAGTTATTAACTCTGGGGCCAACGTCCTGACTTTC; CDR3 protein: CASSGVINSGANVLTF
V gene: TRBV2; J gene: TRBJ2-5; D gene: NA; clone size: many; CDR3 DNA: TGTGCCAGCAGGGACAGACATATGGGGGAGACCCAGTACTTC; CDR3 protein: CASRDRHMGETQYF
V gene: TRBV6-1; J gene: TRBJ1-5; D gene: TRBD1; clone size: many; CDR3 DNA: TGTGCCAGCAGTGTGGGACAGAGTAGCAATCAGCCCCAGCATTTT; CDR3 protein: CASSVGQSSNQPQHF
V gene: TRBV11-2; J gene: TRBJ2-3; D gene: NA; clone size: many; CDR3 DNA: TGTGCCAGCAGCAGAACAGGCTTCCCTACAGATACGCAGTATTTT; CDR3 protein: CASSRTGFPTDTQYF
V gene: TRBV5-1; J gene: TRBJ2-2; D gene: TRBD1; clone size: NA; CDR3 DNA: TGCGCCAGCAGCCGGGACAGGGGGGACACCGGGGAGCTGTTTTTT; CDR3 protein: CASSRDRGDTGELFF
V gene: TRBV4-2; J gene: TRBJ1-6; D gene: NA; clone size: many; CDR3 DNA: TGTGCCAGCAGCCAAGATCAGGGACGGCTAAACTTT; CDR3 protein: CASSQDQGRLNF
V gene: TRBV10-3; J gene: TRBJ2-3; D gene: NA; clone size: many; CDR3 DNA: TGTGCCATCAGTGACGGGCAGTCAGATACGCAGTATTTT; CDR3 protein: CAISDGQSDTQYF
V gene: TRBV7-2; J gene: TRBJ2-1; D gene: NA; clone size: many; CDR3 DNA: TGTGCCAGCAGCTTATTCGGAGAGCAGTTCTTC; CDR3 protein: CASSLFGEQFF
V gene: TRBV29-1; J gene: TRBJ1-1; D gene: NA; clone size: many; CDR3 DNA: TGCAGCGTACAAAAAAGGAGCGGCCAGTGGGGGAACACTGAAGCTTTCTTT; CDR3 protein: CSVQKRSGQWGNTEAFF
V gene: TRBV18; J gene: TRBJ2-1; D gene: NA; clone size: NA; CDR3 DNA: TGTGCCAGCTCACCAGTAGGACAGACAATTCGGTTGGATGAGCAGTTCTTC; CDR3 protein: CASSPVGQTIRLDEQFF
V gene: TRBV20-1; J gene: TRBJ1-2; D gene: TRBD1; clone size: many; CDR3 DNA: TGCAGTGCTAGGGACAGGCTGTCTAACTATGGCTACACCTTC; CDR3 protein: CSARDRLSNYGYTF
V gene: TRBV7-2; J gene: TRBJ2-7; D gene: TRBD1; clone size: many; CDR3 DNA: TGTGCCAGCAGCAAAAGCAGGGACAGCTACGAGCAGTACTTC; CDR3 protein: CASSKSRDSYEQYF
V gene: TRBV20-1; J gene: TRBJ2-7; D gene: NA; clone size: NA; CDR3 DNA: TGCAGTGCGGCGCAGAACGAGCAGTACTTC; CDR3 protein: CSAAQNEQYF
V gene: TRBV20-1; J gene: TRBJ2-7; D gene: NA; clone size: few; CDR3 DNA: TGCAGTGCGGGAGGGGGCGACAGGTTATTAAGCTCCTACGAGCAGTACTTC; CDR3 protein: CSAGGGDRLLSSYEQYF
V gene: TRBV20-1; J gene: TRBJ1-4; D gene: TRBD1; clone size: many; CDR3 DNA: TGCAGTGCTAGAGACGCGGACAGGGGAGGTGAAAAACTGTTTTTT; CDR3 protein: CSARDADRGGEKLFF
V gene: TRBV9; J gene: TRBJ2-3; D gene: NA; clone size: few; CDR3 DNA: TGTGCCAGCAGCGTAGACAGCCGCACAGATACGCAGTATTTT; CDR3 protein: CASSVDSRTDTQYF
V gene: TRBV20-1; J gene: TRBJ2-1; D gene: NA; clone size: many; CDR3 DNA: TGCAGTGCTAGGGACTACCGCTACAATGAGCAGTTCTTC; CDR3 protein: CSARDYRYNEQFF
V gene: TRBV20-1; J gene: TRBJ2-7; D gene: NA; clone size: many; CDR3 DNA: TGCAGTGTTACTTCCCAGCCATCCTACGAGCAGTACTTC; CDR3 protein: CSVTSQPSYEQYF
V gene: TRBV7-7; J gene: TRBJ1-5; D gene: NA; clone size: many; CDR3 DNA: TGTGCTAGCAGCTCCACAGGGCACAGCCAGCCCCAGCATTTT; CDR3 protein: CASSSTGHSQPQHF
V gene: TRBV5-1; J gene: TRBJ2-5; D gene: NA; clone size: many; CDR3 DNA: TGCGCCAGCAGCTTGGCGGGGGCGGGAGAGACCCAGTACTTC; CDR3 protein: CASSLAGAGETQYF
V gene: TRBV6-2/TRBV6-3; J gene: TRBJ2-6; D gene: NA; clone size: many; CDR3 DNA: TGTGCCAGCAGTTACCCTGGGGGGTCTGGGGCCAACGTCCTGACTTTC; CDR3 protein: CASSYPGGSGANVLTF
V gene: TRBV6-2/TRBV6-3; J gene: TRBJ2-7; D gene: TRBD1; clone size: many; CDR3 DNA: TGTGCCAGCAGTCGAAATATTAGGACAGGAAGAATCGCTGGGGAGCAGTACTTC; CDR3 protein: CASSRNIRTGRIAGEQYF
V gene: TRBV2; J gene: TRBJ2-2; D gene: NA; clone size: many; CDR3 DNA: TGTGCCACCTCTGCTTTGGGGTACGGGGAGCTGTTTTTT; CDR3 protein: CATSALGYGELFF
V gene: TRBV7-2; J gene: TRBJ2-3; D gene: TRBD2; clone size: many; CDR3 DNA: TGTGCCAGCAGTCGATTCGCGGGAGAAAGCACAGATACGCAGTATTTT; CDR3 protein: CASSRFAGESTDTQYF